Following are 17 T cell receptor beta chains from one sample sequenced in a study of regulatory T cells in long-lasting Graves disease. TCR beta libraries were built with iRepertoire HTBI primers and Arm-PCR of CDR3 regions. TCRdb itself ran the multiplex PCR reads through MiXCR, one entry per CDR3 protein. The sample shows under 500,000 distinct CDR3 sequences, less than 25% of them seen only once. Time point given: persistent/refractory GD, antithyroid drugs over 5 years with positive TRAb. The authors made the TCR library using RNA they extracted from PBMCs. This specimen was peripheral blood mononuclear cells (PBMCs), taken when the disease was refractory, from a patient treated with antithyroid drugs. These receptors all come from a female donor with Graves disease.

This clonotype has more than one count but fewer than ten. The chain is built from TRBV7-9 and TRBJ1-1, with TRBD1 as a possible D gene (6 bases). Trimming stripped 4 bases from V and 2 bases from J, with 11 bases between. The CDR3 totals 14 residues. The V gene's germline CDR1 is SEHNR and CDR2 FQNEAQ (reference sequence). The CDR3 DNA follows: TGTGCCAGCAGCTACGACAGGATTAACACTGAAGCTTTCTTT. Protein sequence: CASSYDRINTEAFF.

This clonotype was seen once. The final CDR3 position lacks the conserved phenylalanine or tryptophan, pointing to a likely read error. This sequence joins TRBV7-9 and TRBJ1-2; 8 bases match TRBD1. V shed 1 base, J shed 4 bases, and the junction held 2 bases outside the gene matches. CDR1 SEHNR and CDR2 FQNEAQ come from the germline V gene (reference sequence). This CDR3 contains 14 residues. The CDR3 reads CASSLGTGTYGYTS. The CDR3, as DNA: TGTGCCAGCAGCTTAGGGACAGGGACCTATGGCTACACCTCC.

The chain is built from TRBV7-2 and TRBJ1-6, with 7 bases identical to TRBD1. This CDR3 contains 15 residues. Unmatched junction bases numbered 10, after V lost 5 bases and J lost 9 bases. CDR1 is SGHTA, CDR2 FQGNSA, per germline. CDR3 region: CASSMHRTGASPLHF. The DNA of the CDR3 is TGTGCCAGCAGCATGCATAGGACAGGTGCTTCACCCCTCCACTTT.

This clonotype was seen a handful of times. The V call is TRBV20-1, the J call TRBJ1-5; 9 nucleotides line up with TRBD1. The germline gives CDR1 DFQATT, CDR2 SNEGSKA (reference sequence). CDR3 length equals 12 residues. The J segment lost 5 bases and the V segment lost 5 bases, leaving 1 base of the junction unmatched. The chain's CDR3 is CSAWTGDQPQHF. In DNA, the CDR3 is TGCAGTGCTTGGACAGGGGATCAGCCCCAGCATTTT.

This clonotype came up many times. The rearrangement uses TRBV28 and TRBJ2-7; 11 bases agree with TRBD2. CDR1 MDHEN and CDR2 SYDVKM come from the germline V gene. The CDR3 spans 16 residues. The ends lost 4 bases at V and 4 bases at J; junction bases unmatched: 9. As DNA, the CDR3 is TGTGCCAGCAGTTCCAACACTAGCGGGAGACGGTACGAGCAGTACTTC. This encodes CASSSNTSGRRYEQYF.

This clonotype came up many times. The CDR3 here is CATSDLKGAQETQYF. CDR3 DNA sequence: TGTGCCACCAGTGATTTGAAGGGGGCCCAAGAGACCCAGTACTTC. The chain links TRBV24-1 to TRBJ2-5; 7 positions agree with TRBD1. CDR1 and CDR2 from the germline V gene are KGHDR and SFDVKD. This CDR3 is 15 amino acids long. Trimming cost V 0 bases and J 1 base; bases outside gene matches: 1.

A few counts support this clonotype. This chain links TRBV5-1 with TRBJ2-5; D unclear. The ends were cut back, 7 bases at V and 5 bases at J, with 18 bases in the middle. The CDR3 consists of 14 residues. Germline values: CDR1 SGHRS, CDR2 YFSETQ. CDR3 loop: CASRSGYGLETQYF. The CDR3 DNA reads as TGCGCCAGCCGATCAGGTTACGGCTTGGAGACCCAGTACTTC.

The chain carries TRBV6-1 and TRBJ2-1, with 9 bases lining up with TRBD2. The CDR3 extends over 14 amino acids. From germline, CDR1 is MNHNS and CDR2 SASEGT. The ends lost 6 bases at V and 7 bases at J; junction bases unmatched: 7. CDR3 loop: CASRSSGSWNEQFF. CDR3 DNA: TGTGCCAGCAGGAGTAGCGGGAGTTGGAATGAGCAGTTCTTC.

This clonotype was found many times. The chain uses TRBV6-2 or TRBV6-3 and TRBJ2-5, with D possibly TRBD1 on 5 matching bases. The CDR3 contains 14 residues. CDR1 is MNHEY and CDR2 is SVGEGT in the germline V gene. Trimming pared 1 base from V and 4 bases from J, leaving 10 bases between. The CDR3 is CASSYWAGPETQYF. The CDR3 DNA reads as TGTGCCAGCAGTTACTGGGCAGGGCCAGAGACCCAGTACTTC.

This chain links TRBV7-9 with TRBJ2-5, with 9 bases lining up with TRBD1. CDR3 length: 15 amino acids. J lost 5 bases, V lost 5 bases, and 9 bases had no gene match. Per germline, CDR1 SEHNR and CDR2 FQNEAQ (reference sequence). CDR3 sequence (DNA): TGTGCCAGCAGCCGTCCGGGACAGGGTTCCGAGACCCAGTACTTC. Translating it yields CASSRPGQGSETQYF.

In its sample, this clonotype was seen many times. The chain is built from TRBV28 and TRBJ2-7; D unclear. Germline V gene sequence: CDR1 MDHEN, CDR2 SYDVKM. The CDR3 runs to 13 residues. The V and J ends lost 2 bases and 7 bases respectively, with 12 bases between them. CDR3 nucleotides: TGTGCCAGCAGTTTACCCTACCGCTGGGAGCAGTACTTC. Protein product: CASSLPYRWEQYF. The whole variable domain, remainder taken from reference TRBV28 and TRBJ2-7, is DVKVTQSSRYLVKRTGEKVFLECVQDMDHENMFWYRQDPGLGLRLIYFSYDVKMKEKGDIPEGYSVSREKKERFSLILESASTNQTSMYLCASSLPYRWEQYFGPGTRLTVT.

The genes are TRBV6-1 and TRBJ1-5; the D is unclear. Deletions cut 3 bases from V and 3 bases from J, with 3 bases between. The CDR3 extends over 12 amino acids. CDR1 is MNHNS, CDR2 SASEGT, per germline. CDR3 in DNA: TGTGCCAGCAGTGAGCCCAATCAGCCCCAGCATTTT. Translation gives CASSEPNQPQHF.

The count of this clonotype is one. The gene calls are TRBV11-1 and TRBJ2-3; no clear D gene. The CDR3 is 14 residues long. V was pared by 7 bases and J by 2 bases, with 13 bases between. Germline V gives CDR1 SGHAT, CDR2 FQDESV (reference sequence). The CDR3 nucleotides are TGTGCCAGCACCCACCCCCCAGACACAGATACGCAGTATTTT. As protein: CASTHPPDTDTQYF.

A remark on this clonotype: An end of the junction differs from the germline gene, which may be a read error. In nucleotides, the CDR3 is TGTGCCAGCAGCTTAGGTATTAGCGCGTATGAACAGTTCTTC. Its translation is CASSLGISAYEQFF. The chain recombines TRBV7-2 with TRBJ2-1, with D perhaps TRBD2 (5 bases). The length of the CDR3 is 14 residues. The germline gives CDR1 SGHTA, CDR2 FQGNSA. The whole variable domain, remainder taken from reference TRBV7-2 and TRBJ2-1, is GAGVSQSPSNKVTEKGKDVELRCDPISGHTALYWYRQSLGQGLEFLIYFQGNSAPDKSGLPSDRFSAERTGGSVSTLTIQRTQQEDSAVYLCASSLGISAYEQFFGPGTRLTVL.

This clonotype was counted a few times. This sequence joins TRBV6-2 or TRBV6-3 and TRBJ2-7; D uncertain. V lost 2 bases, J lost 4 bases, and 9 bases lay in between. The CDR3 contains 13 residues. In germline, CDR1 is MNHEY, CDR2 SVGEGT. CDR3 region: CASSYKGQYEQYF. The CDR3 region has the DNA TGTGCCAGCAGTTACAAGGGTCAATACGAGCAGTACTTC.

This chain connects TRBV30 to TRBJ2-7; no definite D call. In germline, CDR1 is GTSNPN, CDR2 SVGIG (reference sequence). This CDR3 contains 12 residues. V lost 5 bases and J 4 bases, leaving 12 bases between the germline ends. This chain's CDR3 is CAWGQGRYEQYF. CDR3 sequence (DNA): TGTGCCTGGGGGCAAGGACGATACGAGCAGTACTTC.

This clonotype was counted ten times or more. The chain joins TRBV11-2 to TRBJ2-7; TRBD2 matches 8 bases. Germline CDR1 SGHAT, CDR2 FQNNGV. The length of the CDR3 is 16 residues. V lost 2 bases and J lost 0; bases outside the gene matches: 6. CDR3 region: CASSLLGGRSSYEQYF. CDR3 bases: TGTGCCAGCAGCTTACTGGGCGGGAGGAGCTCCTACGAGCAGTACTTC.